These T cell receptor beta chains were read from a single sample in a study of T-cell memory formation after mild COVID-19. Using its own MiXCR run on the 5' RACE reads, TCRdb lists one record per CDR3 protein. The sample consists of roughly 110,000 distinct CDR3 sequences, around 14% of them appearing once. What was sequenced was PBMCs or a T cell subset sorted from them (not recorded which). These receptors all stem from a man aged 18-30 years who had mild COVID-19 (a few samples of this study predate the infection). Cell type and time point are not known. The CDR3 runs from the conserved cysteine through the conserved F or W. The order of the fields is J gene, V gene, clone size, D gene, CDR3 protein, CDR3 DNA. The D gene is left open where the match is weak. Part of the rows lack a size; the others show once, few, many or a class for expanded clones.

>TRBJ1-6|TRBV20-1|many|TRBD1
CSARDDREASPLHF
TGCAGTGCTAGAGATGACAGGGAGGCTTCACCCCTCCACTTT
>TRBJ2-7|TRBV5-1|many|.
CASSFLLETGPYEQYF
TGCGCCAGCAGCTTTCTCCTGGAGACAGGACCCTACGAGCAGTACTTC
>TRBJ1-2|TRBV29-1|.|.
CSVVGRGAYGYTF
TGCAGCGTTGTGGGAAGGGGCGCCTATGGCTACACCTTC
>TRBJ1-2|TRBV6-2/TRBV6-3|.|.
CASSPSAGDYGYTF
TGTGCCAGCAGCCCTTCGGCAGGAGACTATGGCTACACCTTC
>TRBJ2-7|TRBV7-8|.|TRBD1
CASTPTGGSYEQYF
TGTGCCAGCACCCCAACAGGGGGCTCCTACGAGCAGTACTTC
>TRBJ2-1|TRBV7-9|few|TRBD1
CASSPSTGEAYNEQFF
TGTGCCAGCAGCCCCTCGACAGGGGAAGCCTACAATGAGCAGTTCTTC
>TRBJ2-5|TRBV28|.|.
CASGQGETQYF
TGTGCCAGCGGGCAGGGAGAGACCCAGTACTTC
>TRBJ2-2|TRBV7-6|.|TRBD1
CASRTGVEDTGELFF
TGTGCCAGCAGGACAGGGGTAGAAGACACCGGGGAGCTGTTTTTT
>TRBJ1-1|TRBV19|few|.
CASSIDPTGGNTEAFF
TGTGCCAGTAGTATAGACCCCACCGGGGGGAACACTGAAGCTTTCTTT
>TRBJ2-3|TRBV12-3/TRBV12-4|few|TRBD2
CASNPGLAGGTDTQYF
TGTGCAAGCAACCCCGGGCTAGCGGGGGGCACAGATACGCAGTATTTT
>TRBJ1-4|TRBV7-8|.|.
CASSLGQAGGEKLFF
TGTGCCAGCAGCTTAGGACAGGCCGGGGGTGAAAAACTGTTTTTT
>TRBJ2-7|TRBV4-1|many|.
CASSPASDSSYEQYF
TGCGCCAGCAGCCCCGCCTCGGACAGCTCCTACGAGCAGTACTTC
>TRBJ2-1|TRBV5-1|.|.
CASIQGGTLGDEQFF
TGCGCCAGCATCCAGGGGGGGACACTGGGCGATGAGCAGTTCTTC
>TRBJ1-3|TRBV5-6|.|.
CASSPSGSSGNTIYF
TGTGCCAGCAGCCCATCGGGGTCATCTGGAAACACCATATATTTT
>TRBJ1-2|TRBV6-6|few|TRBD1
CASSLQGANYGYTF
TGTGCCAGCAGTCTACAGGGGGCCAACTATGGCTACACCTTC
>TRBJ2-3|TRBV6-1|few|TRBD2
CASSEWAGGPGDTQYF
TGTGCCAGCAGTGAATGGGCGGGGGGGCCAGGAGATACGCAGTATTTT
>TRBJ1-5|TRBV19|.|.
CASAYSNQPQHF
TGTGCCAGCGCTTATAGCAATCAGCCCCAGCATTTT
>TRBJ1-2|TRBV12-3/TRBV12-4|.|TRBD1
CASSLGTGGQGGYTF
TGTGCCAGCAGTTTAGGGACAGGGGGCCAAGGTGGCTACACCTTC
>TRBJ2-3|TRBV7-3|many|.
CASSLTGGNSDTQYF
TGTGCCAGCAGCTTAACAGGGGGAAATTCTGATACGCAGTATTTT
>TRBJ1-5|TRBV6-6|few|.
CASTQALVGNQPQHF
TGTGCCAGCACTCAGGCTTTGGTTGGCAATCAGCCCCAGCATTTT
>TRBJ1-6|TRBV7-6|few|TRBD1
CASSLYPSPDRENSPLHF
TGTGCCAGCAGCTTATATCCCTCCCCGGACAGGGAAAATTCACCCCTCCACTTT
>TRBJ2-3|TRBV29-1|.|.
CSVEDLGGTDTQYF
TGCAGCGTTGAAGATCTCGGGGGCACAGATACGCAGTATTTT
>TRBJ2-4|TRBV27|few|.
CATKGPRGKNIQYF
TGTGCCACCAAGGGACCCCGGGGCAAAAACATTCAGTACTTC
>TRBJ1-1|TRBV6-1|.|.
CASSEGTWEAEAFF
TGTGCCAGCAGTGAAGGGACCTGGGAGGCTGAAGCTTTCTTT
>TRBJ2-1|TRBV5-6|.|TRBD1
CASSNEGALPNEQFF
TGTGCCAGCAGCAACGAGGGGGCTCTCCCCAATGAGCAGTTCTTC
>TRBJ1-1|TRBV20-1|few|TRBD1
CSAREGNRGTEAFF
TGCAGTGCTAGAGAGGGGAACAGGGGCACTGAAGCTTTCTTT
>TRBJ2-1|TRBV12-3/TRBV12-4|many|.
CASSLAGNYNEQFF
TGTGCCAGCAGTTTAGCGGGGAACTACAATGAGCAGTTCTTC
>TRBJ1-5|TRBV7-9|many|.
CASSLAAAGGHQPQHF
TGTGCCAGCAGCTTAGCGGCGGCTGGGGGTCATCAGCCCCAGCATTTT
>TRBJ2-7|TRBV30|many|.
CAWDSGTSEQYF
TGTGCCTGGGACTCCGGGACAAGCGAGCAGTACTTC
>TRBJ2-3|TRBV7-9|.|.
CASSPPLGPDTQYF
TGTGCCAGCAGCCCCCCGTTGGGCCCAGATACGCAGTATTTT
>TRBJ2-7|TRBV7-9|.|.
CASSLDPYEQYF
TGTGCCAGCAGCCTGGACCCCTACGAGCAGTACTTC
>TRBJ1-2|TRBV7-8|.|.
CASSLAPGVHGYTF
TGTGCCAGCAGCTTAGCGCCAGGGGTCCATGGCTACACCTTC
>TRBJ1-2|TRBV12-3/TRBV12-4|.|.
CASSTYSPQGKGYTF
TGTGCCAGCAGCACTTATTCTCCGCAGGGTAAAGGCTACACCTTC
>TRBJ1-1|TRBV6-2/TRBV6-3|few|.
CASSYPYLDTEAFF
TGTGCCAGCAGTTACCCTTATTTGGACACTGAAGCTTTCTTT
>TRBJ2-5|TRBV29-1|.|TRBD2
CSVGLWRGQETQYF
TGCAGCGTTGGTCTGTGGCGGGGGCAAGAGACCCAGTACTTC
>TRBJ1-5|TRBV6-6|few|.
CASIDRDIVSNQPQHF
TGTGCCAGCATCGACCGGGACATAGTTAGCAATCAGCCCCAGCATTTT
>TRBJ2-6|TRBV18|many|.
CASSPVGYSGANVLTF
TGTGCCAGCTCACCCGTCGGGTACTCTGGGGCCAACGTCCTGACTTTC
>TRBJ1-1|TRBV7-6|many|.
CASSLGGAGAMGTEAFF
TGTGCCAGCAGCTTAGGAGGGGCAGGGGCCATGGGCACTGAAGCTTTCTTT
>TRBJ1-5|TRBV7-9|few|TRBD1
CASSLARGDRARQPQHF
TGTGCCAGCAGCTTAGCCCGTGGGGACAGGGCGAGACAGCCCCAGCATTTT
>TRBJ2-2|TRBV27|many|.
CASSLRTDTGELFF
TGTGCCAGCAGTTTAAGGACAGACACCGGGGAGCTGTTTTTT
>TRBJ1-2|TRBV19|few|.
CASTFGGESYGYTF
TGTGCCAGTACCTTTGGGGGCGAATCCTATGGCTACACCTTC
>TRBJ1-4|TRBV11-2|.|.
CASSLTETYRVANEKLFF
TGTGCCAGCAGCTTAACGGAGACTTACAGGGTGGCTAATGAAAAACTGTTTTTT
>TRBJ2-7|TRBV20-1|.|.
CSARGGSGIYEQYF
TGCAGTGCTAGAGGGGGCTCTGGTATCTACGAGCAGTACTTC
>TRBJ1-1|TRBV20-1|.|.
CSARVSQARAEAFF
TGCAGTGCTAGAGTCTCACAGGCCCGGGCTGAAGCTTTCTTT
>TRBJ2-3|TRBV7-9|.|.
CASSSVGGEHRGGQYF
TGTGCCAGCAGCTCTGTAGGCGGCGAGCACAGAGGAGGGCAGTATTTT
>TRBJ2-7|TRBV12-3/TRBV12-4|few|TRBD2
CASKQTSGDPYEQYF
TGTGCCAGCAAACAGACTAGCGGGGACCCCTACGAGCAGTACTTC
>TRBJ2-1|TRBV20-1|.|.
CSAREEGGPYNEQFF
TGCAGTGCTAGAGAAGAGGGGGGGCCCTACAATGAGCAGTTCTTC
>TRBJ2-3|TRBV7-9|.|.
CASSSGVHSTDTQYF
TGTGCCAGCAGCTCGGGGGTACACAGCACAGATACGCAGTATTTT
>TRBJ2-2|TRBV12-5|few|.
CASGLVGEGAIGELFF
TGTGCTAGTGGTTTGGTCGGTGAAGGGGCAATCGGGGAGCTGTTTTTT
>TRBJ1-1|TRBV4-1|few|.
CASSQDRGRQLNTEAFF
TGCGCCAGCAGCCAAGATAGGGGTCGTCAGTTGAACACTGAAGCTTTCTTT
>TRBJ1-1|TRBV12-3/TRBV12-4|.|.
CASSRRGANTEAFF
TGTGCCAGCAGTCGCCGGGGGGCGAACACTGAAGCTTTCTTT